Listed here is a single T cell receptor beta chain. The target antigen is unknown. Every bit of the isolated RNA underwent reverse transcription, so sequencing read expressed TCRB transcripts. Clones were read by immunoSEQ multiplex PCR, and TCRdb kept only the in-frame ones, dropping some. The sample shows around 500,000 clones, 10% to 12% of them seen only once. Purity above 95% was achieved in all sorted populations. This sample is part of a study of beta chain features in type 1 diabetes. Broader study findings: The naive, central memory and Treg TCRB repertoires showed an apparent similarity that was greater among patients than among healthy donors. Type 1 diabetes patients had fewer VDJ junction insertions and more deletions. The study left unresolved whether HLA type influences TCRB rearrangement.

CDR3 size: 16 residues. Germline CDR1 is SQVTM and CDR2 is ANQGSEA. The V and J ends lost 4 bases and 5 bases, in that order; junction bases with no gene match: 11. The sequence was collected from a young woman in good health. Source material: naive CD4+ T cells from blood. The gene calls are TRBV29-1 and TRBJ2-1; TRBD2 matches 10 bases. DNA of the CDR3: TGCAGCGTTGGTTATACCGGGACTAGCGTAGACAATGAGCAGTTCTTC. It codes for CSVGYTGTSVDNEQFF.